This T cell receptor (beta chain) was observed in a study of T cell responses to AZD1222 COVID-19 vaccine. Study-wide results and caveats: Baseline antibody screening turned up just a handful of seropositive AZD1222 recipients. Scientists sampled the repertoires only once the peak T cell response had passed.

Profiled with immunoSEQ multiplex PCR; TCRdb holds only in-frame clones, not every one. The sample has tens of thousands of clones, roughly four fifths seen once. The germline V and J ends were trimmed by 1 base and 2 bases, with 11 bases remaining between them. The CDR3 consists of 15 residues. Germline CDR1 and CDR2: SNHLY and FYNNEI. In regard to this clone: What it recognizes is unknown.

The chain has TRBV2 and TRBJ1-2; D gene uncertain. The receptor's source is an adult in good health. The sequencing here drew on peripheral blood, taken on day 0 of AZD1222 vaccination. CDR3 sequence (DNA): TGTGCCAGCAGTGAAGTTGCCCACCCCAACTATGGCTACACCTTC. It encodes CASSEVAHPNYGYTF.